This TCR beta chain was captured by sequencing in a study of blood T cells in healthy people across ages. Background on the study: Capture via template switching afforded approximately one barcoded beta molecule per two T cells. The study's findings and limits: With unsorted PBMCs, a conclusive comparison of naive versus antigen-experienced cells was not possible.

Together with a sample-barcoded 5' primer, a J-beta primer mix was included in a second PCR lasting about 7 to 11 cycles. TCRdb itself ran the 5' RACE reads through MiXCR, one entry per CDR3 protein. The table has 1.5 million to 2 million distinct CDR3 sequences, roughly two fifths seen once; the top ten hold 20% to 25%. Germline V gene data show CDR1 as SGHAT and CDR2 as FQNNGV. This CDR3 contains 15 residues. This clonotype has just one count. Its target is unknown. The junction departs from germline at one end; a sequencing error may be responsible. This clonotype was obtained from a human donor in good health. V usage is TRBV11-2 and J usage is TRBJ2-7; tentative D call: TRBD1 (5 bases). Source material: blood. This chain's CDR3 is CASSLDGAYSYEQYF. CDR3 DNA sequence: TGTGCCAGTAGCTTAGATGGGGCTTACTCCTACGAGCAGTACTTC.